This T cell receptor beta chain was observed in a study of T-cell memory formation after mild COVID-19. Study results and limitations: Some clones that responded were present in memory (sampled pre-infection), which suggests cross-reactive memory joined.

Via MiXCR, TCRdb re-called the 5' RACE reads, giving one row per CDR3 protein. Among some 440,000 distinct CDR3 sequences listed, roughly 25% were seen once. This clonotype was picked up a small number of times. What it binds is unknown. In germline, CDR1 is SQVTM, CDR2 ANQGSEA. The CDR3 is 15 amino acids. V shed 3 bases, J shed 3 bases, and the junction held 8 bases outside the gene matches. The specimen sequenced was PBMCs or a T cell subset sorted from them (not recorded which). The chain carries TRBV29-1 and TRBJ2-3, with 8 bases fitting TRBD2. This TCR was sampled from an adult woman who had mild COVID-19 (a few samples of this study predate the infection). Cell type and time point are not known. CDR3 sequence reads: CSVEGSSGSTDTQYF. CDR3 DNA sequence: TGCAGCGTTGAGGGTTCGAGCGGGAGTACAGATACGCAGTATTTT.